The sequence of this TCR beta chain was determined in a study of cytomegalovirus exposure and HLA in healthy donors listed by TCRdb under 2017. Regarding the complete study: In an earlier analysis of around 540 of the donors, 250 to 350 Gb of sequence data and 90 million to 120 million unique TCR beta sequences from some 170 million T cells were reported. Approximately 330 gigabases of sequencing data and tens of millions of unique TCR sequences made up an early release that covered several hundred HLA-typed donors. Of the roughly 400 genotyped donors, roughly 76% were placed in the genetic ancestry cluster associated with self-reported Caucasian donors. The study was designed to test whether signatures of past pathogen exposure could be identified by cataloging public T cell receptors. The study used immunosequencing to profile the T cell repertoires of under 700 subjects and linked those repertoires to cytomegalovirus serostatus. Along with the roughly 610-subject first cohort, a separate validation cohort of about 110 different subjects was used. To predict cytomegalovirus infection status, the study combined high-throughput TCR immunosequencing, statistical association of individual TCRs with disease status, and machine learning. A later analysis re-analyzed previously published TCR beta repertoires from 500 to 700 donors and added high-resolution HLA genotyping to study TCR occurrence patterns. Rather than drawing on any new phenotypic data, the later analysis identified candidate immune exposures from TCR beta sequences and the way those sequences occurred across donors. An earlier analysis of some 500 of the donors applied high-throughput TCR beta sequencing to assess whether each TCR beta V gene segment acted as functional or pseudogenic. Alongside the repertoire data, information on donor age, sex, ethnicity and CMV serostatus was compiled. A later genetic analysis used genome-wide SNP genotypes for about three fifths of the roughly 700 donors, treating that subset as a discovery cohort. All discovery cohort repertoires had been generated on a single sequencing platform. HLA typing included class I and class II loci at four-digit resolution. The number of typed donors differed by locus: about 620-640 for A, B, C, DRB1 and DQB1; approximately 530 for DQA1; 606 for DPA1; and some 430 for DPB1. Because of strong linkage in the cohort, roughly five DR-DQ haplotypes were treated as single units for association and clustering. Among about 370 genotyped donors of the cohort, an average of roughly 230,000 unique TCR beta nucleotide sequences was sequenced per donor, of which about 18% were non-productive.

A word on this clone: This receptor's antigen is unknown. It has no much larger one-base neighbor in the sample; base qualities were not kept.

Receptors were amplified or captured by the immunoSEQ multiplex PCR assay. A mixture of 60 forward primers for TCR Vbeta segments and 13 reverse primers for TCR Jbeta segments was used in the multiplex PCR. Amplification of the CDR3 region of rearranged TCR beta genes was performed with a multiplex PCR assay on genomic DNA. The Illumina HiSeq System was used to sequence the amplified TCR beta libraries as 87-base-pair reads. The authors processed their data as follows. Across the 500 to 750 repertoires, a later analysis counted 75 million to 90 million unique TCR beta chains, 9 million to 14 million of which were shared by at least two donors. To remove PCR and sequencing errors, raw reads were error-corrected and collapsed into unique sequences using a nearest-neighbor algorithm that merged closely related sequences. Alignment of CDR3 sequences to IMGT reference sequences was used to assign V, D and J gene segments. For a sequence to be retained, a match of at least six nucleotides was required to both a V gene segment and a J gene segment. Rearrangements were called productive when the CDR3 lacked stop codons and stayed in frame with V and J; all others were non-productive. Following IMGT convention, CDR3 was defined as the stretch from the second conserved V-encoded cysteine up to the conserved J-encoded phenylalanine. The earlier analysis of 500 to 750 of the donors excluded any sequence lacking an unambiguous match to a single V gene segment. An earlier analysis of almost 600 of the donors classified V segments as functional when productive rearrangements were above 56.7% and as segregating when the standard deviation between donors was above 5%. A statistical classification framework was built for diagnosing cytomegalovirus status from the catalog of TCR beta chain sequences. In a later analysis, V and J genes were assigned by comparing TCR nucleotide sequences against IMGT/GENE-DB human TR gene sequences. In a later analysis, CDR3 sequences and most-parsimonious VDJ recombination scenarios were assigned using the TCRdist pipeline. In a later analysis, every TCR beta chain was defined by the combination of its CDR3 amino acid sequence and its V-gene family, and reads without a unique V-gene family were dropped. As a way to deal with suspected cross-contamination and a sequencing artifact, a later analysis dropped under 600 nucleotide sequences that were highly shared and had low generation probability. A later analysis calculated a clonal expansion index for each public chain from normalized within-repertoire ranks of inferred template counts. In a later analysis, generation probabilities were computed with a VDJ recombination model fitted to out-of-frame rearrangements, and the resulting probabilities were checked against IGoR. A later analysis scored TCR-TCR, TCR-HLA and TCR-CMV co-occurrence with hypergeometric tests, applying a repertoire-size bias correction to TCR pairs. False discovery rates were estimated in a later analysis by permuting HLA or CMV assignments 20 times. In a later analysis, co-occurring TCRs were grouped using DBSCAN, with TCRdist sequence similarity added in when clustering inside HLA-allele-positive subsets. Co-occurrence clustering excluded repertoires with fewer than 30,000 or more than 120,000 public chains, plus five with anomalous nucleotide sharing. This immuneACCESS table, as held by TCRdb, lists in-frame sequences with V and J called but not all clones. Of the missing ones, under half trace to an unresolved V gene in checked studies; the others have no known cause. D and trimming come from the DNA, and the V and J calls and clone size come from that table. The sample records under 200,000 clones, roughly 80% of which are singletons. The top ten clones comprise just under 5% of the sample.

Overall study outcomes, separate from this receptor: Cytomegalovirus status was reported to be diagnosed by the classifier with high specificity and sensitivity in both the original and validation cohorts. A few of the identified cytomegalovirus-associated TCR beta chains were confirmed in vitro to be specific for cytomegalovirus antigens. In an earlier analysis of fewer than 700 of the donors, most TCR beta V segments appeared in productive rearrangements about 87% or about 30% of the time, broadly matching IMGT annotations. HLA typing was unavailable for some donors at each locus, so association tests used only the typed subset. Correlated functional status among segregating V segments might be attributable to linkage disequilibrium, but an unknown experimental factor could not be ruled out. Compared with the roughly 700-donor mean, donors in an Asian-associated ancestry cluster had fewer N-insertions in productive TCRs, according to a later genetic analysis. Some IMGT-functional V segments, including TRBV6-2 and TRBV6-3, could not be told apart with the 87-base-pair reads, so those segments were excluded. For the cohort, immune exposure information was limited to CMV serostatus. Assigning TCR associations to individual alleles was difficult when HLA alleles, especially DR and DQ, strongly co-occurred. A group of highly shared sequence variants was considered likely to be a technical artifact of the sequencing pipeline. In a later analysis, most CMV-associated TCR beta chains were found to appear HLA-restricted, with HLA associations seemingly driven largely by CMV exposure. This cohort had only TCR beta chains sequenced, and the lack of alpha or paired-chain data limited which features could be detected. In a later analysis, the rate of TCR association differed among HLA loci, with DRB1 alleles having the most associated TCRs and HLA-C alleles having the fewest. A further reported finding was that TCR beta sequences accurately predicted the HLA-A and HLA-B alleles for most subjects in the first cohort. The earlier analysis of about 600 of the donors excluded over 15 rarely observed V segments, including chromosome 9 orphons, because counts were too low. Most TCR sequences were seen in very few donors, while some public TCRs were found in many individuals. A later analysis reported that several top co-occurrence clusters appeared linked to parvovirus B19, influenza, CMV and Epstein-Barr virus. Specific HLA alleles were associated with 15,000 to 20,000 TCR beta sequences at a false discovery rate of 0.05 in a later analysis. In a later analysis, HLA-associated TCR beta chains were found to be more clonally expanded and to have lower generation probabilities than equally common non-associated chains. The study listed 150 to 200 TCR beta chains as associated with cytomegalovirus. It was suggested by the authors that the approach could potentially be generalized to other disease states and immunological phenotypes. In a later genetic analysis, a missense DCLRE1C variant was associated with V-gene and J-gene trimming of TCR beta chains, and the association was replicated in an independent cohort. Presence/absence analyses assumed roughly uniform sequencing depth across donors, an assumption that may not hold.

In total, 500 to 700 healthy bone marrow donors made up the cohort. At the time of sampling, every cohort member was nominally healthy, though immune exposures that went unrecorded were likely present. The donor tested CMV seronegative and was one of the 352 seronegative cohort members. Every donor gave a peripheral blood sample, and the peripheral blood mononuclear cells from that sample were used for TCR beta sequencing. The Qiagen DNeasy Blood Extraction Kit was used to extract genomic DNA from the blood cell samples. Counted from cysteine to phenylalanine, this CDR3 has 18 amino acids. The retained sequence is limited to the CDR3, 54 bases, with the frame set at the first base. Trimming at the junction amounts to 4 bases on V and 0 bases on J, and the germline ends lie 20 bases apart. The germline V gene sets CDR1 to SGDLS and CDR2 to YYNGEE.

The sequence is built from TRBV9 and TRBJ1-3; no D gene is confidently identified. Input material: PBMCs. The origin of this receptor is a male donor in good health and CMV-seronegative. The DNA reads as follows: TGTGCCAGCAGCCCAAGAGGGTTTCTGGACCTCTCTGGAAACACCATATATTTT. The encoded protein is CASSPRGFLDLSGNTIYF.